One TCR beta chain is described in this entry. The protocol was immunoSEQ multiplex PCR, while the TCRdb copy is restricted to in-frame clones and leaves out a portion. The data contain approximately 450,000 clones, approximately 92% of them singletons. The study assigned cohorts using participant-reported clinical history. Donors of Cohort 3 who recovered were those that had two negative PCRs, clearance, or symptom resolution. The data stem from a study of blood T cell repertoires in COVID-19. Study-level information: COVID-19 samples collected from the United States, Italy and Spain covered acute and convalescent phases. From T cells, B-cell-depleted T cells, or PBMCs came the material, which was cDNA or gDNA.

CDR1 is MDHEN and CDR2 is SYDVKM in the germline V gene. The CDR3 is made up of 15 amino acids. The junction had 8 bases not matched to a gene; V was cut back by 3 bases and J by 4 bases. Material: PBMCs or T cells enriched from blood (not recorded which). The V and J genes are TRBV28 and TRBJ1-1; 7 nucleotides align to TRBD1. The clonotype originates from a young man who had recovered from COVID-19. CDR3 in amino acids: CASSFPTGQVTEAFF. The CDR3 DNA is TGTGCCAGCAGTTTTCCGACAGGGCAGGTCACTGAAGCTTTCTTT. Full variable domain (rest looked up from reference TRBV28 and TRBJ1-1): DVKVTQSSRYLVKRTGEKVFLECVQDMDHENMFWYRQDPGLGLRLIYFSYDVKMKEKGDIPEGYSVSREKKERFSLILESASTNQTSMYLCASSFPTGQVTEAFFGQGTRLTVV.